This T cell receptor beta chain was captured in a study of B cell selection in AIRE deficiency. Study findings and constraints: Of about 3,900 shared Treg TCRbeta sequences, about 32% were healthy-donor-only and about 9.6% patient-only.

Germline CDR1 SGHDT, CDR2 YYEEEE. The junction had 6 bases not matched to a gene; V was cut back by 4 bases and J by 4 bases. The CDR3 length is 15 residues. A note on this clone: Its antigen is not identified.

Libraries were prepared by immunoSEQ multiplex PCR; TCRdb keeps only in-frame clonotypes and omits some of them. Of over 20,000 clones in the sample, around 97% are singletons; the top ten hold about 0.17%. Sorting defined conventional CD4 T cells as CD4+CD127+. The sequenced sample consisted of conventional CD4+ T cells sorted from PBMCs. The sequence was obtained from a human donor with AIRE deficiency. This chain connects TRBV5-6 to TRBJ2-5; 11 nucleotides align to TRBD2. CDR3 region: CASSRNLAGGETQYF. CDR3 nucleotide sequence: TGTGCCAGCAGCCGAAATCTAGCGGGAGGAGAGACCCAGTACTTC. The entire variable domain, with the rest obtained from reference TRBV5-6 and TRBJ2-5, is as follows: DAGVTQSPTHLIKTRGQQVTLRCSPKSGHDTVSWYQQALGQGPQFIFQYYEEEERQRGNFPDRFSGHQFPNYSSELNVNALLLGDSALYLCASSRNLAGGETQYFGPGTRLLVL.